A single sample gave rise to the 9 T cell receptor beta chains below, sequenced in a study of T-cell reconstitution after alpha-beta-depleted transplantation in children. The TCRbeta library incorporated unique molecular identifiers. TCRdb used MiXCR to reprocess the PCR reads, holding one entry per CDR3 protein. Of around 370,000 distinct CDR3 sequences listed, about a tenth are singletons. Here the sequenced sample was PBMCs from the stem cell graft donor, taken from the stem cell graft. The receptors derive from a human donor who donated a stem cell graft to a child with acute lymphoblastic leukemia.

CDR3 coding DNA: TGTGCCAGCAGTGCTCTGCGGACTAGCGGGGGCTACAATGAGCAGTTCTTC. The encoded protein is CASSALRTSGGYNEQFF. The V gene is TRBV6-1, the J gene TRBJ2-1; 13 bases are shared with TRBD2. Germline CDR1 MNHNS, CDR2 SASEGT. CDR3 length: 17 residues. V shed 4 bases and J 3 bases; nucleotides not matched to a gene: 6.

This clonotype showed up many times. The J gene is TRBJ2-1, the V gene TRBV15, with a possible D match to TRBD2 (6 bases). V shed 0 bases and J shed 2 bases, with 8 bases lying between them. CDR3 length: 15 amino acids. Germline V CDR1 and CDR2: LNHNV, YYDKDF (reference sequence). The CDR3 nucleotides read TGTGCCACCAGCAGAGATGGCGGGGCCTACAATGAGCAGTTCTTC. This codes for CATSRDGGAYNEQFF.

Ten or more counts support this clonotype. This rearrangement joins TRBV20-1 to TRBJ1-1; D is undetermined. Trimming removed 5 bases from V and 1 base from J, with 8 bases in between. This CDR3 contains 12 residues. Germline CDR1 DFQATT, CDR2 SNEGSKA (reference sequence). This CDR3 is CSALYRNTEAFF. The CDR3 nucleotides read TGCAGTGCTCTATACAGGAACACTGAAGCTTTCTTT.

This clonotype appeared a few times. The V call is TRBV20-1, the J call TRBJ2-1; no clear D gene. V lost 6 bases and J lost 7, with 10 bases in between. CDR1 is DFQATT and CDR2 is SNEGSKA in the germline V gene (reference sequence). The CDR3 loop spans 11 amino acids. The CDR3 DNA follows: TGCAGTGCCAACGCAAGGAATGAGCAGTTCTTC. Its translation is CSANARNEQFF.

This clonotype has just a few counts. This chain uses TRBV20-1 with TRBJ2-3, with 8 bases matching TRBD2. The germline gives CDR1 DFQATT, CDR2 SNEGSKA (reference sequence). This CDR3 comprises 14 residues. The CDR3 spells CSTTPAGDEYTQYF. In DNA, the CDR3 is TGCAGCACGACTCCAGCGGGAGACGAATATACGCAGTATTTT.

This sequence joins TRBV5-6 and TRBJ2-1; 11 nucleotides agree with TRBD2. The CDR3 spans 15 residues. CDR1 is SGHDT, CDR2 YYEEEE, per germline. V lost 1 base, J lost 7 bases, and 4 bases stayed unmatched. In DNA, the CDR3 is TGTGCCAGCAGCTTGTTGGGACTAGCGGCAAATGAGCAGTTCTTC. Translation gives CASSLLGLAANEQFF.

This clonotype was recorded a few times. The rearrangement uses TRBV7-9 and TRBJ2-1; the match to TRBD2 covers 8 bases. The germline V gene encodes CDR1 SEHNR and CDR2 FQNEAQ (reference sequence). Trimming took 1 base from V and 3 from J; bases not matched to a gene: 2. The CDR3 sequence is 15 residues long. Here the CDR3 DNA reads TGTGCCAGCAGCTTAGTCAGCGGGGGCTACAATGAGCAGTTCTTC. This sequence encodes CASSLVSGGYNEQFF.

Concerning this clonotype: This may come from a read error, since a much larger clone is one base off. The chain carries TRBV7-2 and TRBJ2-4; TRBD2 agrees at 12 bases. The germline gives CDR1 SGHTA, CDR2 FQGNSA. This CDR3 has 16 amino acids. DNA for the CDR3: TGTGCCAGCAGCCGAGCCAGACTAGCGGGAGAAAACATGCAGTACTTC. Its protein product is CASSRARLAGENMQYF.

In this sample, this clonotype turned up many times. This chain connects TRBV20-1 to TRBJ1-2; no clear D gene. This CDR3 spans 13 amino acids. Trimming stripped 6 bases from V and 9 bases from J, with 20 bases between. CDR1 and CDR2 (germline): DFQATT, SNEGSKA (reference sequence). Written as DNA, the CDR3 is TGCAGTGCCCGGGAGGTGGCAGGAAGAAGCTACACCTTC. Amino acid sequence: CSAREVAGRSYTF.